The present entry profiles one T cell receptor (beta chain) with its context. Its cognate antigen has yet to be identified. Base qualities were left out, and no much larger clone turns up one base away. The CDR3 regions of human TCRbeta chains were analyzed by immunosequencing. Per the original workflow: TCRs in the repertoires were compared against a reference library of SARS-CoV-2-specific TCRs that had been generated with the MIRA antigen-specificity platform. Breadth meant the fraction of unique TCRs that were SARS-CoV-2-associated, whereas depth meant the fraction of total T cells that were SARS-CoV-2-associated. Using the MIRA data, every spike-specific TCR was mapped to the spike region that the TCR reacted to and assigned to either a CD4 or a CD8 class. Log10-transformed breadth and depth values were compared by one-way ANOVA with Sidak's multiple comparisons tests. In TCRdb, the immuneACCESS table is reduced to in-frame sequences with V and J assigned. These tables do not hold every clone; where another copy was compared, an unresolved V gene accounts for under half, and the others remain unexplained. V, J and clone size derive from that table, while D and trimming were established from the DNA sequence. Across this sample there are 100,000 to 150,000 clones, with 90% seen only once. The ten largest clones take up roughly 4.4% of the sample.

The data were obtained in a study of T cell responses to AZD1222 COVID-19 vaccine (dated by TCRdb to the early 2020s). Looking at the study overall: TCR sequencing was performed for roughly 240 trial participants, of whom roughly 200 were given two doses of AZD1222 and around 25 were given two doses of MenACWY control vaccine. Trial participants were enrolled by age into subgroups of 18-55, 56-69 and 70-plus years, and around 140, 26 and 57 TCR-sequenced participants, respectively, were included in these subgroups.

Cut back by 4 bases and 3 bases, the V and J ends lie 7 bases apart. The CDR3 sequence holds 13 residues, the cysteine and phenylalanine included. The only DNA kept is the CDR3, 39 bases in frame from the first base. In the germline V gene, CDR1 corresponds to MNHEY and CDR2 to SVGEGT. Broader findings and caveats from the paper: A significant rise in spike-specific TCR breadth and depth was observed after two AZD1222 doses relative to day 0 and relative to MenACWY recipients. Because no samples from the day 14 peak response were available, repertoires could be characterized only after the peak T cell response. CD4 TCRs associated with the vaccine covered the entire spike protein, and the dominant responses were in regions 160-218 and 743-854. Participants were mostly white British, with more females than males. The authors suggested clonal diversity may have been underestimated. The 56-69-year group was small, and its depth increase did not reach significance, likely because of low power. Conclusions about previously exposed vaccinees are limited because only six or seven AZD1222 recipients were SARS-CoV-2 seropositive at baseline. Nearly half of unique spike-specific TCRs reportedly recognized epitopes outside regions mutated in the B.1.351 and B.1.1.7 variants.

Sample time point, as interpreted from the label and publication: baseline before first vaccination. The treatment or condition label corresponds to: meningococcal conjugate vaccine given as trial control. Vaccinee samples were obtained from the UK trials COV001 and COV002, which included a single-blind randomized controlled phase 2/3 trial of AZD1222 (ChAdOx1 nCoV-19) in healthy adults. For TCRbeta chain sequencing, PBMC samples were collected from trial participants at day 0 and at day 28 after the second dose. Material: peripheral blood, obtained on day 0 of MenACWY control vaccination. The V and J segments used are TRBV6-2 or TRBV6-3 and TRBJ1-3; TRBD1 might be the D gene, on 5 matching bases. This receptor was obtained from an adult in good health. The DNA sequence is TGTGCCAGCAGTTGGGGCTTTGGAAACACCATATATTTT. Translated, it gives CASSWGFGNTIYF.